The entry below gives a single T cell receptor beta chain sequence along with its context. What this receptor recognizes is not known. Base qualities are not provided; no much larger clone lies one nucleotide away. FACS was used to sort naive T cells as CD45RA+ cells and memory T cells as CD45RO+ CD4+ or CD8+ cells. A couple of healthy control subjects provided the T cells used for TCR sequencing. Sorted T cell subsets that were not stimulated were used as baseline controls for the mixed lymphocyte reactions. The Qiagen DNeasy Blood & Tissue Kit was used for extraction of genomic DNA. The CDR3, from cysteine to phenylalanine, totals 13 residues. Kept here is only the CDR3 DNA, which spans 39 bases and is read in frame from base 1. CDR1 and CDR2 (MNHEY, SVGAGI) derive from the germline V gene. Here V drops 5 bases and J drops 7 bases, and the junction holds 7 bases not matched to any gene. The data were obtained in a study of regulatory dendritic cells for organ transplantation (dated by TCRdb to the late 2010s). Broadly, across the study: Before and after allostimulation with regulatory or mature dendritic cells, TCRbeta repertoires were sequenced from sorted naive and memory CD4+ and CD8+ T cells. General conclusions and limits of the study: Sequencing was done in only a couple of subjects, and the authors reported considerable heterogeneity between individuals in the alloreactive memory CD8+ T cell pool. Of the resting subsets, memory CD8+ T cells had the largest number of alloreactive TCR clonotypes. Allostimulation expanded memory CD8+ clones in both subjects, but regulatory dendritic cells appeared to induce more limited expansion than mature dendritic cells. Naive CD4+ and CD8+ T cells showed highly diverse repertoires, whereas memory cells were less diverse and memory CD8+ cells were the most oligoclonal.

Multiplexed two-step PCR with Vbeta-specific forward primers and Jbeta-specific reverse primers was used to amplify TCRbeta CDR3 regions. The TCRbeta libraries were sequenced on an Illumina instrument via the immunoSEQ service. The original pipeline was this. IMGT annotation was used to assign V, D and J genes, and synthetic CDR3 analogues were used to correct counts for multiplex PCR bias. In the immunoSEQ Analyzer, repertoire clonality was calculated as one minus normalized Shannon entropy. Whether a clone counted as expanded was decided by Fisher's exact test with Benjamini-Hochberg false discovery rate control and a two-tailed cutoff of P<0.01. TCRdb obtained this table from immuneACCESS and retained in-frame rearrangements with V and J assigned. These tables miss some clones; where compared with another copy, unresolved V genes account for less than half of the shortfall, and the remainder is unexplained. V, J and clone size are taken as reported in that table, and D and trimming were inferred from the DNA itself. This sample holds around 30,000 clones; about four fifths were observed only once. Of the sample, approximately 0.094% is held by the ten largest clones.

The sample consisted of naive CD4+ T cells from blood. The intended sense of this specimen's cell subset or site label: CD45RA+ naive T cells. The chain is encoded by TRBV6-5 joined to TRBJ1-2; 7 central bases correspond to TRBD1. This clonotype originated in a human donor in good health. The CDR3 reads CASSRQGLGGYTF. The nucleotides are TGTGCCAGCAGTAGACAGGGTTTAGGTGGCTACACCTTC.